This TCR beta chain was recorded in a study of T cells in Graves' hyperthyroidism and ophthalmopathy. Looking at the study overall: Blood was drawn when the patient was first diagnosed and still untreated.

About this clonotype: What it binds is unknown.

Exclusion criteria comprised uncontrolled infection, other autoimmune disease, pregnancy or lactation. RNA transcripts provided the source from which TCR beta CDR3 regions were amplified. In the first-round RT-PCR of the TCR CDR3, the HTBI primer set was used. TCRdb analysed the multiplex PCR reads with MiXCR anew, one entry per CDR3 protein. The table includes 550,000 to 800,000 distinct CDR3 sequences, 15% to 20% detected once. The germline CDR1 and CDR2 sequences are SGHDN and FVKESK. Between the trimmed V and J ends, which lost 2 bases and 5 bases, there was a span of 12 bases. This CDR3 comprises 15 residues. Study results and caveats: Ophthalmopathy, as predicted by the model, came a median 6.5 months after the prediction. Peripheral blood also featured most of the thyroid clonotypes expanded above 0.001.

The gene calls are TRBV14 and TRBJ1-4; unclear D gene. Sequencing input: blood. The TCR sequence derives from a young man with Graves' hyperthyroidism. The CDR3 here is CASSQTPNRNEKLFF. As DNA, the CDR3 is TGTGCCAGCAGCCAAACTCCGAATAGGAATGAAAAACTGTTTTTT.